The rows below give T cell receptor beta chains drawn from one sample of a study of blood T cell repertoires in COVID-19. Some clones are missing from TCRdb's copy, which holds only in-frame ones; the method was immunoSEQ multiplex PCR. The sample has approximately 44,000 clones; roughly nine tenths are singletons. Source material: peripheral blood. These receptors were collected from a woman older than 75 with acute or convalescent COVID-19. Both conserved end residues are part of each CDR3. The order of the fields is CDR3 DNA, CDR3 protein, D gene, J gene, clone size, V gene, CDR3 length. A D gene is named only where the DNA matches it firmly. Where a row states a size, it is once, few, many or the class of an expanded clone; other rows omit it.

TGTGCCAGCAGAATAGAGAGAGGCCCGCAGTATTTT,CASRIERGPQYF,NA,TRBJ2-3,once,TRBV27,12
TGTGCCAGCAGCTTAGGGGGACAGGGGGTTCGATATGGCTACACCTTC,CASSLGGQGVRYGYTF,TRBD1,TRBJ1-2,NA,TRBV7-2,16
TGTGCCAGCAGCCAAGATGGCCATACGCAGTATTTT,CASSQDGHTQYF,NA,TRBJ2-3,few,TRBV3-1/TRBV3-2,12
NA,CASTSGGNYGYTF,NA,TRBJ1-2,NA,TRBV30,13
TGCGCCAGCAGCCCCGACAGCTGGGGAGGGGAGCTGTTTTTT,CASSPDSWGGELFF,NA,TRBJ2-2,NA,TRBV10-1,14
TGTGCCAGCAGCTTAGCGGAGGGTCGGGACATTCAGTACTTC,CASSLAEGRDIQYF,NA,TRBJ2-4,NA,TRBV7-9,14
TGCGCCAGCAGCCCCTCCGGGCTAGCGGGGGGGCGTGAGCAGTTCTTC,CASSPSGLAGGREQFF,TRBD2,TRBJ2-1,NA,TRBV5-1,16
TGCGCCAGCAGCGCAGCACAGGGATATGAGCAGTTCTTC,CASSAAQGYEQFF,NA,TRBJ2-1,once,TRBV5-1,13
TGTGCCAGCAGCCCTGGGCCCACAGATACGCAGTATTTT,CASSPGPTDTQYF,NA,TRBJ2-3,NA,TRBV11-3,13
TGTGCCTGGAGTCGGACCTCGGCGGGGGAGACCCAGTACTTC,CAWSRTSAGETQYF,NA,TRBJ2-5,NA,TRBV30,14
TGTGCCATCTCTGCGGGAGCGAGGGGTCTGGGAGAGACCCAGTACTTC,CAISAGARGLGETQYF,TRBD2,TRBJ2-5,NA,TRBV3-1/TRBV3-2,16
TGCGCCAGCAGCCGGTTTCCGGGACAGGGGTCGAACACTGAAGCTTTCTTT,CASSRFPGQGSNTEAFF,TRBD1,TRBJ1-1,NA,TRBV5-1,17
TGCGCCAGCAGCAAGTTGGACAGGGCTTCAACTAATGAAAAACTGTTTTTT,CASSKLDRASTNEKLFF,TRBD1,TRBJ1-4,NA,TRBV5-1,17
TGTGCCAGCAAGAGCGGGACAACCAATCAGCCCCAGCATTTT,CASKSGTTNQPQHF,NA,TRBJ1-5,NA,TRBV2,14
TGTGCCATCAGTGAGTCCACAGGGGGCATGGCCTATGGCTACACCTTC,CAISESTGGMAYGYTF,TRBD1,TRBJ1-2,NA,TRBV10-3,16
TGTGCCAGCTCCGTAGATCAGCCCCAGCATTTT,CASSVDQPQHF,NA,TRBJ1-5,few,TRBV2,11
TGTGCCAGCAGCTACTTACAGGGGGCGGGAAACACCATATATTTT,CASSYLQGAGNTIYF,TRBD1,TRBJ1-3,NA,TRBV11-2,15
TGTGCCAGCAGTTCCCAGAGGGAGACCCAGTACTTC,CASSSQRETQYF,NA,TRBJ2-5,NA,TRBV28,12
TGTGCCAGCAGCTTGGAAGGGACTAGCGGGCGGGCCCCGCACTTC,CASSLEGTSGRAPHF,TRBD2,TRBJ2-7,NA,TRBV11-2,15
TGTGCCAGCAGCTTGGGGAGGAATGAAAAACTGTTTTTT,CASSLGRNEKLFF,NA,TRBJ1-4,NA,TRBV5-4,13
TGTGCCAGCACCCTGCAGGGGGACAATGAGCAGTTCTTC,CASTLQGDNEQFF,TRBD1,TRBJ2-1,once,TRBV6-5,13
TGCGCCAGCAGCTTGGTACTGAACACCGGGGAGCTGTTTTTT,CASSLVLNTGELFF,NA,TRBJ2-2,NA,TRBV5-1,14
TGTGCCAGCAGCGCTGACAGGGTCATGAACACTGAAGCTTTCTTT,CASSADRVMNTEAFF,TRBD1,TRBJ1-1,few,TRBV7-9,15
TGTGCCAGCAGTTACCTCGACAGGGAAGCTTTCTTT,CASSYLDREAFF,NA,TRBJ1-1,NA,TRBV6-5,12
TGTGCCAGTTCGACAAGGAACACTGAAGCTTTCTTT,CASSTRNTEAFF,NA,TRBJ1-1,NA,TRBV19,12
TGCGCCAGCAGCACTGGACAGAGGACACAAGAGACCCAGTACTTC,CASSTGQRTQETQYF,NA,TRBJ2-5,NA,TRBV5-1,15
TGTGCCAGCAGCTTAGGGGGACAAATTAATGAAAAACTGTTTTTT,CASSLGGQINEKLFF,NA,TRBJ1-4,NA,TRBV7-9,15
TGTGCCAGCAGCGACCGGGGGTCTCTAATGGAGACCCAGTACTTC,CASSDRGSLMETQYF,NA,TRBJ2-5,NA,TRBV6-5,15
TGTGCCAGCTCACGAAGACTAGCGGGGGGGCCTGGGGAGACCCAGTACTTC,CASSRRLAGGPGETQYF,TRBD2,TRBJ2-5,NA,TRBV18,17
TGTGCCAGCACCCGGACAGGGACCGGGGAGCTGTTTTTT,CASTRTGTGELFF,TRBD1,TRBJ2-2,NA,TRBV6-5,13
TGCGCCAGCAGCAGAGACCGGGATTATAATTCACCCCTCCACTTT,CASSRDRDYNSPLHF,NA,TRBJ1-6,NA,TRBV5-1,15
TGTGCCACTTCAGCGACAGGTCGACCGGGGACCCAGCATTTT,CATSATGRPGTQHF,NA,TRBJ1-5,NA,TRBV6-4,14
TGCGCCAGCAGCTCGACAGTGTTGGATGAGCAGTTCTTC,CASSSTVLDEQFF,NA,TRBJ2-1,NA,TRBV5-1,13
TGTGCCAGCAGCGCCGGGACAGGGGACACTGAAGCTTTCTTT,CASSAGTGDTEAFF,TRBD1,TRBJ1-1,NA,TRBV5-4,14
TGTGCCAGCTCCCGAGGACAGGGAGTCGGCAATGAGCAGTTCTTC,CASSRGQGVGNEQFF,TRBD1,TRBJ2-1,NA,TRBV18,15
TGTGCCAGCAGCCCCTTGGGAGGGCTCACTGAAGCTTTCTTT,CASSPLGGLTEAFF,NA,TRBJ1-1,NA,TRBV3-1/TRBV3-2,14
TGTGCCAGCAGCGGACAGACTAACACTGAAGCTTTCTTT,CASSGQTNTEAFF,NA,TRBJ1-1,few,TRBV2,13
TGTGCCATCAGTGTGGGACAGGACAGCACAGATACGCAGTATTTT,CAISVGQDSTDTQYF,TRBD1,TRBJ2-3,NA,TRBV10-3,15
TGCGCCAGCAGCGGCCGCGGGGGGGCCCTAGAGACCCAGTACTTC,CASSGRGGALETQYF,TRBD2,TRBJ2-5,NA,TRBV4-1,15
TGTGCCAGCAGCCAAGATCTGGGGACTAGATATGTGGAGACCCAGTACTTC,CASSQDLGTRYVETQYF,TRBD2,TRBJ2-5,NA,TRBV3-1/TRBV3-2,17